A selection of T cell receptor beta chains follows, all from one sample in a study of blood T cell repertoires in COVID-19. Produced via immunoSEQ multiplex PCR; TCRdb's table is partial and in-frame only. The sample contains about 89,000 clones, roughly 80% of which appear only once. The sequenced sample was peripheral blood. These receptors were taken from a human donor in a cohort sampled during active COVID-19. Both conserved end residues are part of each CDR3. Each record gives: V gene, clone size, D gene, J gene, CDR3 protein, CDR3 DNA. The D gene is left open where the match is weak. Expanded clones get a size class; other rows say once, few or many, or leave the size out.

TRBV7-8	-	-	TRBJ2-5	CASSNTRAETQYF	TGTGCCAGCAGCAATACAAGAGCGGAGACCCAGTACTTC
TRBV27	-	TRBD2	TRBJ2-2	CASSLTSGSNTGELFF	TGTGCCAGCAGTTTGACTAGCGGGAGTAACACCGGGGAGCTGTTTTTT
TRBV5-1	few	-	TRBJ1-5	CASSRDTNQPQHF	TGCGCCAGCAGCCGGGACACCAATCAGCCCCAGCATTTT
TRBV7-3	-	TRBD2	TRBJ2-3	CASSLTGLAGGDTQYF	TGTGCCAGCAGCTTAACAGGGCTAGCGGGAGGGGATACGCAGTATTTT
TRBV4-3	-	TRBD1	TRBJ1-2	CASSQETGTGAYGYTF	TGCGCCAGCAGCCAGGAAACCGGGACAGGGGCTTATGGCTACACCTTC
TRBV28	-	TRBD2	TRBJ2-7	CASSGAGGPSYEQYF	TGTGCCAGCAGTGGAGCGGGAGGGCCCTCCTACGAGCAGTACTTC
TRBV28	-	-	TRBJ2-4	CASSLRHRGGIGGVNIQYF	TGTGCCAGCAGTTTGCGTCACAGGGGGGGCATCGGCGGCGTAAACATTCAGTACTTC
TRBV4-1	-	TRBD2	TRBJ2-5	CASSQATGVQAGETQYF	TGCGCCAGCAGCCAAGCAACGGGGGTTCAAGCGGGGGAGACCCAGTACTTC
TRBV7-6	once	-	TRBJ1-1	CASSLVGGSTEAFF	TGTGCCAGCAGCTTAGTGGGCGGGAGTACTGAAGCTTTCTTT
TRBV6-2/TRBV6-3	-	-	TRBJ2-1	CASSYGSGPYNEQFF	TGTGCCAGCAGTTACGGTAGCGGACCCTACAATGAGCAGTTCTTC
TRBV18	few	TRBD2	TRBJ2-1	CASSRERGGSDEQFF	TGTGCCAGCTCACGAGAGCGGGGAGGGTCTGATGAGCAGTTCTTC